These 5 T cell receptor beta chains were all obtained from the same sample, sequenced in a study of cytomegalovirus exposure and HLA in healthy donors. Method: immunoSEQ multiplex PCR; TCRdb's copy keeps in-frame clones and lacks some. The table records about 240,000 clones, about 87% of them present only once. What was sequenced was PBMCs. The origin of the receptors is a man aged 18-30 years in good health and CMV-seronegative.

The V and J genes are TRBV19 and TRBJ1-5; 9 bases map to TRBD1. This CDR3 comprises 14 residues. Germline trimming cut 3 bases from V and 4 bases from J; bases unmatched to any gene: 1. Germline CDR1 reads LNHDA; CDR2 reads SQIVND (reference sequence). CDR3 amino acids: CASSIGQGNQPQHF. The CDR3 DNA is TGTGCCAGTAGTATTGGACAGGGGAATCAGCCCCAGCATTTT.

The chain has TRBV6-5 and TRBJ2-5; 11 nucleotides line up with TRBD2. The CDR3 has 16 amino acids. J was trimmed by 7 bases and V by 0 bases; bases with no gene match: 7. CDR1 MNHEY and CDR2 SVGAGI come from the germline V gene. CDR3 coding DNA: TGTGCCAGCAGTTACTCGATCCTAGCGGGGGGCGTGACCCAGTACTTC. Protein sequence: CASSYSILAGGVTQYF.

V is TRBV19 and J is TRBJ2-3; D not resolved. Per germline, CDR1 LNHDA and CDR2 SQIVND (reference sequence). V was cut by 11 bases and J by 0 bases, with 12 bases left in between. The CDR3 covers 13 residues. CDR3 in amino acids: CAASAESTDTQYF. For the CDR3, the DNA is TGTGCCGCCTCCGCGGAGAGCACAGATACGCAGTATTTT.

This clone was recorded once. The genes are TRBV14 and TRBJ1-2; 12 bases are shared with TRBD1. Germline assignment: CDR1 SGHDN and CDR2 FVKESK. The J segment lost 4 bases and the V segment lost 8 bases, leaving 2 bases of the junction unmatched. The CDR3 extends over 13 amino acids. The CDR3 loop is CASGTGGFYGYTF. CDR3 bases: TGTGCCAGCGGGACAGGGGGCTTCTATGGCTACACCTTC. The full variable domain, rest sourced from reference TRBV14 and TRBJ1-2, is EAGVTQFPSHSVIEKGQTVTLRCDPISGHDNLYWYRRVMGKEIKFLLHFVKESKQDESGMPNNRFLAERTGGTYSTLKVQPAELEDSGVYFCASGTGGFYGYTFGSGTRLTVV.

V and J are TRBV9 and TRBJ2-5, with a weak D call TRBD1 (5 bases). The CDR3 length is 14 residues. Deletions cut 0 bases from V and 4 bases from J, with 10 bases between. Per germline, CDR1 SGDLS and CDR2 YYNGEE. CDR3 coding DNA: TGTGCCAGCAGCGTAGGGGGCCAGGGAGAGACCCAGTACTTC. Translating it yields CASSVGGQGETQYF.